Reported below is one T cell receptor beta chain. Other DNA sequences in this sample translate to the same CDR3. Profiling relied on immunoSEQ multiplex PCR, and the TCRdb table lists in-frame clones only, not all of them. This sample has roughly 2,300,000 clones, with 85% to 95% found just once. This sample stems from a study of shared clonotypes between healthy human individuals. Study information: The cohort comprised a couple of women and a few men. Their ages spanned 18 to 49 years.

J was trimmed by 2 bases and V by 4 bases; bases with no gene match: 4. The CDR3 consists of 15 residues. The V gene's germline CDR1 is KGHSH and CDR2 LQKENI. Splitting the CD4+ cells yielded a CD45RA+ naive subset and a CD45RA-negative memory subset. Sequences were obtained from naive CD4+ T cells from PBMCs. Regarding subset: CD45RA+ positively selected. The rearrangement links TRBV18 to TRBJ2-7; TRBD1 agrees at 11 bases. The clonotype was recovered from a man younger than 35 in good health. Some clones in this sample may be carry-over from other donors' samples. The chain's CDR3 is CASSQGTGGPYEQYF. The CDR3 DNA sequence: TGTGCCAGCTCACAAGGGACAGGGGGTCCCTACGAGCAGTACTTC.